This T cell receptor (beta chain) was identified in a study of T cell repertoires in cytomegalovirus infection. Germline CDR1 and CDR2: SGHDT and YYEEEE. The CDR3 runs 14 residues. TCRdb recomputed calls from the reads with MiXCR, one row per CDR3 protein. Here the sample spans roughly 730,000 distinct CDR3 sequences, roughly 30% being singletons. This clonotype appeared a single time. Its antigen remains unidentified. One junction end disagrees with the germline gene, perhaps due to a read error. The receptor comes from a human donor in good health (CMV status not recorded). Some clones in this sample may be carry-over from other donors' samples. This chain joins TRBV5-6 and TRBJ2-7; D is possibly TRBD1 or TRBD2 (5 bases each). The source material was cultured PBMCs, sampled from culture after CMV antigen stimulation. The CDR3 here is CAISLGTRVYEQYF. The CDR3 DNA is TGTGCCATCAGCTTAGGGACCCGGGTATACGAGCAGTACTTC.